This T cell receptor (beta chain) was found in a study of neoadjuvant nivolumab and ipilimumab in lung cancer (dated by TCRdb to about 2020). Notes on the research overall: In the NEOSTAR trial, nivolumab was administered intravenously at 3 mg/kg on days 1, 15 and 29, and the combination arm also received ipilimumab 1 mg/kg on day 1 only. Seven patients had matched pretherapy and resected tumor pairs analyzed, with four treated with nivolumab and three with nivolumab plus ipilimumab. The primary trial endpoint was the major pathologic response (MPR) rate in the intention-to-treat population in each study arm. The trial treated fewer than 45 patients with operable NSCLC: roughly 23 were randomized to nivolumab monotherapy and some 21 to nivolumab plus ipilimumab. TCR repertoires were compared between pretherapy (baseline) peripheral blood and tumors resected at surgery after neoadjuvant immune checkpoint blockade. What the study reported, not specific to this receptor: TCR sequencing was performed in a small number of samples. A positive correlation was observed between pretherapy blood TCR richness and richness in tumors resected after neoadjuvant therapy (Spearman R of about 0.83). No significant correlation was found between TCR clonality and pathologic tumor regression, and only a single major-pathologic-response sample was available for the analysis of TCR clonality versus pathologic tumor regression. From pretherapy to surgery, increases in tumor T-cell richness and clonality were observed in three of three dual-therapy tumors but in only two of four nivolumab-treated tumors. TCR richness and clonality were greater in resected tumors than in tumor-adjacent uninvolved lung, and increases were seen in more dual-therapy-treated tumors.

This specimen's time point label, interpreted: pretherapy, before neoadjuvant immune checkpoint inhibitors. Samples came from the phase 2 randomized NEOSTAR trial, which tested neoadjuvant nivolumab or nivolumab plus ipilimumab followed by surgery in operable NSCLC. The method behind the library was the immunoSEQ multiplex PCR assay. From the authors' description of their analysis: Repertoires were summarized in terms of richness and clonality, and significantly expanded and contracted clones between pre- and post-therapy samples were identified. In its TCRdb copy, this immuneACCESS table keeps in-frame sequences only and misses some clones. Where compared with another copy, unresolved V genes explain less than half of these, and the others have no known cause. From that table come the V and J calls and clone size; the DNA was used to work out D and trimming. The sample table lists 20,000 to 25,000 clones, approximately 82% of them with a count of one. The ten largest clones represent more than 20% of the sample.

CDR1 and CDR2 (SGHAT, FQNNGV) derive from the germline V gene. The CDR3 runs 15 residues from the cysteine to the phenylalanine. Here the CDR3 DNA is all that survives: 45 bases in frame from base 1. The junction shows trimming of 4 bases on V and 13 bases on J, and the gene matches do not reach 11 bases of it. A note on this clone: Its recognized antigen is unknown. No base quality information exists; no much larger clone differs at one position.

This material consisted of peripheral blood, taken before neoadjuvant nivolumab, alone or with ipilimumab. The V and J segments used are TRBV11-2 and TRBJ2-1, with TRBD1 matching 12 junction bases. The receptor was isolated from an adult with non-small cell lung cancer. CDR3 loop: CASSSRDRGRWGQFF. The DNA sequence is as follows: TGTGCCAGCAGCTCCCGGGACAGGGGGCGATGGGGACAGTTCTTC.